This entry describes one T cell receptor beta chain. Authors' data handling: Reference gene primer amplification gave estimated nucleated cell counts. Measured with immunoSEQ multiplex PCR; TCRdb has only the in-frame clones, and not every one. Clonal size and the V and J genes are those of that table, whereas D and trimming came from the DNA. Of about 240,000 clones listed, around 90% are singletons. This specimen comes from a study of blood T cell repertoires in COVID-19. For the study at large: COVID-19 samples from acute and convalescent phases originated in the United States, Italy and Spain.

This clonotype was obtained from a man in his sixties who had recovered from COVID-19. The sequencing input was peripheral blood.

The CDR3 here is CASSLPGTTNTGELFF. Written as DNA, the CDR3 is TGTGCCAGCAGCTTACCCGGGACTACGAACACCGGGGAGCTGTTTTTT. The chain links TRBV5-4 to TRBJ2-2; 7 nucleotides agree with TRBD2. Looked up from germline, CDR1 is SGHNT and CDR2 is YYREEE (reference sequence). The J segment lost 0 bases and the V segment lost 2 bases, leaving 4 bases of the junction unmatched. The CDR3 sequence is 16 residues long.